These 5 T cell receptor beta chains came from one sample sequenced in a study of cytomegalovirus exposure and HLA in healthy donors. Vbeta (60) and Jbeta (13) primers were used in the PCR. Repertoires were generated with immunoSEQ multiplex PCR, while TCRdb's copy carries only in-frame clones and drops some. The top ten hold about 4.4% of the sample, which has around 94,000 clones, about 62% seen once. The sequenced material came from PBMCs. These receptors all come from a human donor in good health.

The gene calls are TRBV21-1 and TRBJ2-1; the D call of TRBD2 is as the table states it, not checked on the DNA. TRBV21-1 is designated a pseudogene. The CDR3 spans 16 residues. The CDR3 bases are TGTGCCAGCAGCAAAGCTACTAGCGGGAGAATTCGGGAGCAGTTCTTC. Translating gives CASSKATSGRIREQFF.

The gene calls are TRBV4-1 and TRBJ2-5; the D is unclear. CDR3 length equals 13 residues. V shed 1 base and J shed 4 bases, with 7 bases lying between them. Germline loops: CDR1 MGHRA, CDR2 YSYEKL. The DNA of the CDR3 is TGCGCCAGCAGCCAAGGTGTGAGAGAGACCCAGTACTTC. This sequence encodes CASSQGVRETQYF.

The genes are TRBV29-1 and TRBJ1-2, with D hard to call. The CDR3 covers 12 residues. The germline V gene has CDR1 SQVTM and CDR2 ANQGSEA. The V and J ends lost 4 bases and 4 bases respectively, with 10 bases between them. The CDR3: CSVVTAIYGYTF. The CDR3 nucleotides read TGCAGCGTTGTTACCGCTATCTATGGCTACACCTTC.

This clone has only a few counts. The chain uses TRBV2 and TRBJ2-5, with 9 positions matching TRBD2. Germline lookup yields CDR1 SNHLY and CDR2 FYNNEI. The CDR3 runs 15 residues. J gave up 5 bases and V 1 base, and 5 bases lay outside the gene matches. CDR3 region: CASSEVGRGGETQYF. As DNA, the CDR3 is TGTGCCAGCAGTGAAGTGGGGCGGGGGGGGGAGACCCAGTACTTC. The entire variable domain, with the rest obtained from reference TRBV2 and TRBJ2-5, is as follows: EPEVTQTPSHQVTQMGQEVILRCVPISNHLYFYWYRQILGQKVEFLVSFYNNEISEKSEIFDDQFSVERPDGSNFTLKIRSTKLEDSAMYFCASSEVGRGGETQYFGPGTRLLVL.

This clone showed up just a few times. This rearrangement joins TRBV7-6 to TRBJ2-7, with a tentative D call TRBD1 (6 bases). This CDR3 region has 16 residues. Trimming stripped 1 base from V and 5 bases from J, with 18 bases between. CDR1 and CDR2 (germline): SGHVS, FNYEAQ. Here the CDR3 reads CASSLEPGQGSHEQYF. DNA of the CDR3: TGTGCCAGCAGCTTAGAGCCGGGACAAGGGTCCCACGAGCAGTACTTC.